This T cell receptor (beta chain) was identified during a study of identical twins. CDR1 and CDR2 from the germline V gene are KGHDR and SFDVKD. The J segment lost 4 bases and the V segment lost 4 bases, leaving 5 bases of the junction unmatched. This CDR3 region has 16 residues. MiXCR, applied by TCRdb to the 5' RACE reads, yields one record per CDR3 protein. The sample has 1.5 million to 2 million distinct CDR3 sequences, about 30% seen once. This clonotype was seen only a few times. The sample consisted of cord blood. The rearrangement joins TRBV24-1 to TRBJ2-1, with 11 bases fitting TRBD2. This TCR derives from a newborn girl in good health. The DNA for the CDR3 is TGTGCCACCAGTGACAATAGCGGGAGGGCGTACAATGAGCAGTTCTTC. Its translation is CATSDNSGRAYNEQFF.